A single sample is the source of the 28 T cell receptor beta chains below, sequenced in a study of T cell responses to AZD1222 COVID-19 vaccine. Using immunoSEQ multiplex PCR, the repertoire was profiled, and TCRdb retains in-frame clones only, with some absent. Here the sample spans around 140,000 clones, 93% being singletons. This material consisted of peripheral blood, taken on day 0 of AZD1222 vaccination. The origin of the receptors is an adult in good health.

The chain joins TRBV6-6 to TRBJ2-1, with 7 bases identical to TRBD2. The germline CDR1 and CDR2 sequences are MNHNY and SVGAGI (reference sequence). CDR3 size: 13 residues. V lost 11 bases, J lost 4 bases, and 8 bases stayed unmatched. CDR3 sequence (DNA): TGTGCCGCCGAGGGGAGGGGATACAATGAGCAGTTCTTC. Protein: CAAEGRGYNEQFF.

The chain has TRBV27 and TRBJ1-2; D uncertain. The germline V and J ends were trimmed by 6 bases and 6 bases, with 26 bases remaining between them. CDR3 size: 17 residues. Germline CDR1 MNHEY, CDR2 SMNVEV (reference sequence). CDR3 amino acids: CASSSHRSTERLDGYTF. For the CDR3, the DNA is TGTGCCAGCAGCTCGCACCGGTCGACGGAACGCCTTGATGGCTACACCTTC.

The CDR3 DNA follows: TGTGCCAGCATAGGGCTCTCCCGTAATAGCAATCAGCCCCAGCATTTT. Protein product: CASIGLSRNSNQPQHF. The chain uses TRBV6-4 and TRBJ1-5; D ambiguous. Trimming removed 7 bases at V and 0 bases at J, with 16 bases between. The CDR3 runs 16 residues. The germline CDR1 and CDR2 sequences are MRHNA and SNTAGT.

The chain employs TRBV15 and TRBJ1-6, with D possibly TRBD1 on 6 matching bases. Trimming took off 3 bases at V and 8 bases at J, with 11 bases between the two ends. The CDR3 is 14 amino acids. Germline assignment: CDR1 LNHNV and CDR2 YYDKDF (reference sequence). In DNA form, the CDR3 reads TGTGCCACCAGCAGGACAGGATTAGATTCACCCCTCCACTTT. Protein sequence: CATSRTGLDSPLHF.

The gene calls are TRBV25-1 and TRBJ1-2, with a tentative D call TRBD1 (5 bases). Germline-derived CDR1 and CDR2 are MGHDK and SYGVNS. The CDR3 consists of 13 residues. V was shortened by 6 bases and J by 4 bases, with 12 bases between the two germline ends. The CDR3, as DNA: TGTGCCAGCAGCCTACAGGAAAGCTATGGCTACACCTTC. Its translation: CASSLQESYGYTF.

In this sample, this clone turned up once. The CDR3 region is CASRSQGVGTQYF. The CDR3 nucleotides read TGTGCCAGCAGGTCACAGGGGGTTGGGACCCAGTACTTC. The chain uses TRBV7-3 and TRBJ2-5; 8 bases agree with TRBD1. The CDR3 sequence is 13 residues long. Losses at the gene ends were 6 bases for V and 7 bases for J; bases not matched to a gene: 7. Germline CDR1 is SGHTA and CDR2 is FQGTGA.

The chain combines TRBV11-3 with TRBJ2-1; 11 bases line up with TRBD2. V trimming: 3 bases; J trimming: 6 bases; junction bases outside the gene matches: 4. This CDR3 is built from 15 residues. Germline CDR1 is SGHNT and CDR2 is YENEEA. DNA for the CDR3: TGTGCCAGCAGCTTTAGCGGGGGGGTCCGCAATGAGCAGTTCTTC. Residues: CASSFSGGVRNEQFF.

This sequence joins TRBV3-1 (or the pseudogene TRBV3-2) and TRBJ2-5; no clear D gene. Germline CDR1 and CDR2: LGHDT and YNNKEL (reference sequence). The V end lost 1 base, the J end lost 2 bases, and 8 bases lay between the germline ends. The CDR3 extends over 14 amino acids. For the CDR3, the DNA is TGTGCCAGCAGCCAAGTTAACGGGCAAGAGACCCAGTACTTC. It encodes CASSQVNGQETQYF.

In its sample, this clone was seen a few times. V is TRBV27 and J is TRBJ1-6, with 7 bases that match TRBD1. The CDR3 runs 17 residues. The germline V gene encodes CDR1 MNHEY and CDR2 SMNVEV (reference sequence). The trim removed 7 bases at V and 3 bases at J, leaving 12 bases unmatched. CDR3 protein: CASKVLGTAIYNSPLHF. Here the CDR3 DNA reads TGTGCCAGCAAGGTTCTCGGGACAGCCATCTATAATTCACCCCTCCACTTT.

The chain joins TRBV7-8 to TRBJ1-5; 7 bases are a match to TRBD1. With V trimmed by 4 bases and J by 15 bases, 6 bases remained unmatched. The CDR3 sequence is 11 residues long. Germline CDR1 and CDR2: SGHVS and FQNEAQ. The CDR3 is CASSSTGRPHF. DNA of the CDR3: TGTGCCAGCAGCTCGACAGGGAGGCCGCATTTT.

This clone was counted once. V is TRBV5-1 and J is TRBJ2-2; 13 positions agree with TRBD2. V dropped 3 bases and J dropped 0; count of bases not matched to a gene: 5. The CDR3 has 18 residues. Germline V CDR1 and CDR2: SGHRS, YFSETQ. In nucleotides, the CDR3 is TGCGCCAGCAGCTGGGGGACTAGCGGGACAGCGAACACCGGGGAGCTGTTTTTT. This translates into CASSWGTSGTANTGELFF.

J is TRBJ1-3 and V is TRBV6-6; weak D call: TRBD1 (5 bases). CDR1 and CDR2 from the germline V gene are MNHNY and SVGAGI (reference sequence). This CDR3 contains 16 residues. Trimming removed 4 bases from V and 0 bases from J, with 13 bases in between. CDR3 sequence (DNA): TGTGCCAGCAGTTGGTCAGGGTCCCGCTCTGGAAACACCATATATTTT. This codes for CASSWSGSRSGNTIYF.

The rearrangement uses TRBV5-1 and TRBJ2-1; 7 bases line up with TRBD1. The CDR3 spans 15 residues. The V gene end was trimmed by 4 bases and the J gene end by 4 bases; junction bases not matched to a gene: 8. Germline V CDR1 and CDR2: SGHRS, YFSETQ. CDR3 nucleotide sequence: TGCGCCAGCAGCGCGTCCGGGACAGCTTACAATGAGCAGTTCTTC. Translating it yields CASSASGTAYNEQFF. Based on the CDR3 plus reference TRBV5-1 and TRBJ2-1, the full variable domain is KAGVTQTPRYLIKTRGQQVTLSCSPISGHRSVSWYQQTPGQGLQFLFEYFSETQRNKGNFPGRFSGRQFSNSRSEMNVSTLELGDSALYLCASSASGTAYNEQFFGPGTRLTVL.

This rearrangement joins TRBV6-2 or TRBV6-3 to TRBJ1-1, with TRBD1 as a possible D gene (5 bases). CDR1 and CDR2 from the germline V gene are MNHEY and SVGEGT. Trimming shortened V by 6 bases and J by 1 base, and 12 bases separated the two germline ends. CDR3 length: 14 amino acids. The CDR3 here is CASSVIGGNTEAFF. The CDR3 nucleotides are TGTGCCAGCAGCGTGATTGGGGGGAACACTGAAGCTTTCTTT.

The chain is built from TRBV27 and TRBJ1-4, with 7 bases matching TRBD1. The CDR3 runs to 15 residues. CDR1 and CDR2 (germline): MNHEY, SMNVEV (reference sequence). J gave up 9 bases and V 5 bases, and 12 bases lay outside the gene matches. CDR3 sequence reads: CASSGPTGNPQKLFF. The CDR3 nucleotides are TGTGCCAGCAGTGGACCGACAGGGAATCCTCAAAAACTGTTTTTT.

The rearrangement links TRBV30 to TRBJ1-1, with D unresolved. Trimming pared 4 bases from V and 0 bases from J, leaving 15 bases between. There are 15 residues in the CDR3. In germline, CDR1 is GTSNPN, CDR2 SVGIG (reference sequence). CDR3 amino acids: CAWKYAETMNTEAFF. CDR3 nucleotides: TGTGCCTGGAAGTATGCCGAAACCATGAACACTGAAGCTTTCTTT.

This chain joins TRBV6-6 and TRBJ1-2, with 7 nucleotides matching TRBD1. With 5 bases clipped from V and 8 bases from J, the junction kept 8 bases outside the gene matches. Germline CDR1 reads MNHNY; CDR2 reads SVGAGI (reference sequence). The CDR3 consists of 13 residues. In nucleotides, the CDR3 is TGTGCCAGCAGTACGGGACAGCTAATGGGCTACACCTTC. Translating gives CASSTGQLMGYTF.

The chain combines TRBV28 with TRBJ2-7; D unresolved. The CDR3 is 12 amino acids. Per germline, CDR1 MDHEN and CDR2 SYDVKM. Between the trimmed V and J ends, which lost 4 bases and 3 bases, there was a span of 7 bases. The CDR3 DNA reads TGTGCCAGCAGTTGGAGAGGCTACGAGCAGTACTTC. Translated, it gives CASSWRGYEQYF. Drawing the rest from reference TRBV28 and TRBJ2-7, the complete variable domain is DVKVTQSSRYLVKRTGEKVFLECVQDMDHENMFWYRQDPGLGLRLIYFSYDVKMKEKGDIPEGYSVSREKKERFSLILESASTNQTSMYLCASSWRGYEQYFGPGTRLTVT.

The chain carries TRBV19 and TRBJ2-3, with 8 bases matching TRBD2. Trimming at V came to 5 bases and at J to 3 bases, leaving 10 bases not matched to a gene. The CDR3 is 16 amino acids. The germline V gene encodes CDR1 LNHDA and CDR2 SQIVND (reference sequence). The CDR3 region is CASSPRGAAWTDTQYF. The CDR3 DNA is TGTGCCAGTAGTCCGCGGGGGGCCGCGTGGACAGATACGCAGTATTTT. Full variable domain (outside the CDR3, taken from reference TRBV19 and TRBJ2-3): DGGITQSPKYLFRKEGQNVTLSCEQNLNHDAMYWYRQDPGQGLRLIYYSQIVNDFQKGDIAEGYSVSREKKESFPLTVTSAQKNPTAFYLCASSPRGAAWTDTQYFGPGTRLTVL.

This chain connects TRBV6-1 to TRBJ2-3; unclear D gene. Germline assignment: CDR1 MNHNS and CDR2 SASEGT. The CDR3 contains 14 residues. V dropped 3 bases and J dropped 4 bases, with 11 bases sitting between them. In DNA, the CDR3 is TGTGCCAGCAGTGACAGAAGTGTGGCAGATACGCAGTATTTT. This encodes CASSDRSVADTQYF.

The gene calls are TRBV28 and TRBJ2-2; no firm D call. The CDR3 is 15 residues long. Per germline, CDR1 MDHEN and CDR2 SYDVKM. Trimming cost V 1 base and J 8 bases, with 14 bases left between them. The CDR3, as DNA: TGTGCCAGCAGTTTATCACCTATGAGTTTTGGGGAGCTGTTTTTT. It encodes CASSLSPMSFGELFF.

V and J are TRBV5-1 and TRBJ2-5; D is unresolved. This CDR3 comprises 13 residues. CDR1 is SGHRS, CDR2 YFSETQ, per germline. The V end lost 0 bases, the J end lost 1 base, and 4 bases lay between the germline ends. The CDR3 region has the DNA TGCGCCAGCAGCTTGGCTACCCAAGAGACCCAGTACTTC. Amino acid sequence: CASSLATQETQYF.

The chain couples TRBV7-2 to TRBJ1-2, with D possibly being TRBD1 (6 bases). Trimming cost V 4 bases and J 8 bases, with 14 bases left between them. CDR3 size: 13 residues. Germline V CDR1 and CDR2: SGHTA, FQGNSA. The CDR3 protein is CASSWGGLLGYTF. In nucleotides, the CDR3 is TGTGCCAGCAGCTGGGGGGGGCTATTGGGCTACACCTTC.

The chain combines TRBV7-9 with TRBJ1-1; D uncertain. Germline V gene lookup returns CDR1 SEHNR and CDR2 FQNEAQ (reference sequence). Between the trimmed V and J ends, which lost 4 bases and 4 bases, there was a span of 10 bases. The CDR3 consists of 13 residues. CDR3 sequence: CASSSGWGTEAFF. Written as DNA, the CDR3 is TGTGCCAGCAGCTCAGGATGGGGCACTGAAGCTTTCTTT.

This rearrangement joins TRBV5-6 to TRBJ1-4; maybe TRBD1 (5 bases). CDR1 is SGHDT, CDR2 YYEEEE, per germline. The V end was cut by 4 bases, the J end by 6 bases, with 25 bases between. The CDR3 length is 18 residues. CDR3 nucleotides: TGTGCCAGCAGCCCAGCCACAGGTTCTTGGGCCGGGGATGAAAAACTGTTTTTT. Its protein product is CASSPATGSWAGDEKLFF.

Written as DNA, the CDR3 is TGTGCCAGCTCTTTAGCGGGGGCAGGGTCCTACGAGCAGTACTTC. It is translated as CASSLAGAGSYEQYF. The chain employs TRBV5-5 and TRBJ2-7, with 9 bases matching TRBD2. This CDR3 comprises 15 residues. The V gene's germline CDR1 is SGHKS and CDR2 YYEKEE (reference sequence). Trimming took 7 bases from V and 1 from J; bases not matched to a gene: 9. The full variable domain, completed using reference TRBV5-5 and TRBJ2-7, is DAGVTQSPTHLIKTRGQQVTLRCSPISGHKSVSWYQQVLGQGPQFIFQYYEKEERGRGNFPDRFSARQFPNYSSELNVNALLLGDSALYLCASSLAGAGSYEQYFGPGTRLTVT.

The chain couples TRBV5-1 to TRBJ1-1; D uncertain. The CDR3 spans 13 residues. The V end was cut by 4 bases, the J end by 3 bases, with 10 bases between. The germline V gene has CDR1 SGHRS and CDR2 YFSETQ. The CDR3 nucleotides are TGCGCCAGCAGCGCTGACATAGACACTGAAGCTTTCTTT. Translation gives CASSADIDTEAFF.

The chain has TRBV6-4 and TRBJ1-3; D uncertain. The CDR3 length is 15 residues. CDR1 is MRHNA, CDR2 SNTAGT, per germline. Between the trimmed V and J ends, which lost 3 bases and 0 bases, there was a span of 9 bases. In nucleotides, the CDR3 is TGTGCCAGCAGTGAAGAACACCTCTCTGGAAACACCATATATTTT. This gives the protein CASSEEHLSGNTIYF.